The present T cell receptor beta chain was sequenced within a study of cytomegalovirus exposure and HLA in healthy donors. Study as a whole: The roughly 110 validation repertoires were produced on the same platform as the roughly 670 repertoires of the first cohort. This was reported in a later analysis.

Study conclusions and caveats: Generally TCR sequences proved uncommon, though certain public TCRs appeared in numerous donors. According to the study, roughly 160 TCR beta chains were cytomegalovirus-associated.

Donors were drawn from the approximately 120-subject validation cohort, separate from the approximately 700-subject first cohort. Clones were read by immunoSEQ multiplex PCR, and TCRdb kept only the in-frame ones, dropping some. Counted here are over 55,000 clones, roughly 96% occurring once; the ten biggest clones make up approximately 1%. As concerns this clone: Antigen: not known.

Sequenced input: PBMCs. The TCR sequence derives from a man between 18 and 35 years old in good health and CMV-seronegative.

The CDR3 DNA sequence: TGTGCCAGCAGTTACTCACAGGCATATGGCTACACCTTC. Translated, it gives CASSYSQAYGYTF. The chain couples TRBV6-5 to TRBJ1-2; a weak D match, TRBD1 (5 bases). Germline CDR1 MNHEY, CDR2 SVGAGI. Trimming shortened V by 0 bases and J by 5 bases, and 7 bases separated the two germline ends. The CDR3 spans 13 residues.